A single sample is the source of the 8 T cell receptor beta chains below, sequenced in a study of cytomegalovirus exposure and HLA in healthy donors. Primers for the PCR totalled 60 Vbeta and 13 Jbeta. TCRdb's copy holds only in-frame clones and misses some; the assay was immunoSEQ multiplex PCR. The repertoire holds about 100,000 clones, with around 69% as singletons. The sample consisted of PBMCs. These receptors originate from a woman aged 55-70 years in good health and CMV-seropositive.

This chain links TRBV7-3 with TRBJ2-3, with D maybe TRBD1 (5 bases). V lost 2 bases and J lost 12, with 18 bases in between. The germline V gene encodes CDR1 SGHTA and CDR2 FQGTGA. The CDR3 has 14 amino acids. The CDR3 DNA reads as TGTGCCAGCAGCTTACTTGGGTGGGGCTCTCATCAGTATTTT. This sequence encodes CASSLLGWGSHQYF.

DNA of the CDR3: TGCGCCAGCAGCTTGAAAGACAGGACGAACACCGGGGAGCTGTTTTTT. This gives the protein CASSLKDRTNTGELFF. The chain combines TRBV5-1 with TRBJ2-2, with D possibly TRBD1 on 6 matching bases. Trimming shortened V by 1 base and J by 0 bases, and 10 bases separated the two germline ends. CDR1 and CDR2 from the germline V gene are SGHRS and YFSETQ. The CDR3 has 16 residues.

This clone was recorded once. This chain links TRBV6-5 with TRBJ2-7; 9 nucleotides align to TRBD2. There are 15 residues in the CDR3. The germline CDR1 and CDR2 sequences are MNHEY and SVGAGI. After removal of 4 bases from V and 4 bases from J, the junction contained 8 bases not matched to a gene. The CDR3 bases are TGTGCCAGCAGTTCGCCGACTAGCGGACGTTACGAGCAGTACTTC. Translating it yields CASSSPTSGRYEQYF.

This chain links TRBV7-3 with TRBJ2-3; D may be TRBD2 (6 bases). Between the trimmed V and J ends, which lost 1 base and 2 bases, there was a span of 16 bases. This CDR3 contains 17 residues. Germline CDR1 reads SGHTA; CDR2 reads FQGTGA. The CDR3 nucleotides are TGTGCCAGCAGCTTAAAAGTGGTGGCGGGACCCACAGATACGCAGTATTTT. It codes for CASSLKVVAGPTDTQYF.

J is TRBJ2-7 and V is TRBV18; tentative D call: TRBD1 (6 bases). Germline-derived CDR1 and CDR2 are KGHSH and LQKENI. The length of the CDR3 is 14 residues. V was cut by 3 bases and J by 0 bases, with 9 bases left in between. The CDR3 DNA is TGTGCCAGCTCACCCGGACAGACCTCCTACGAGCAGTACTTC. Its translation: CASSPGQTSYEQYF.

The count of this clone is one. V and J are TRBV28 and TRBJ2-5; 9 bases are a match to TRBD1. TRBJ2-7 matches the DNA end more closely, so the J call is doubtful. This CDR3 comprises 13 residues. The germline CDR1 and CDR2 sequences are MDHEN and SYDVKM. The CDR3 DNA follows: TGTGCCAGCAGGGGGACAGGGAACTACGAGCAGTACTTC. Amino acid sequence: CASRGTGNYEQYF.

The chain has TRBV9 and TRBJ1-1, with D possibly being TRBD1 (6 bases). Per the germline V gene, CDR1 is SGDLS and CDR2 is YYNGEE. V lost 3 bases, J lost 5 bases, and 17 bases lay in between. This CDR3 contains 15 residues. The CDR3 is CASSAEGVRGTEAFF. For the CDR3, the DNA is TGTGCCAGCAGCGCCGAGGGGGTGAGGGGAACTGAAGCTTTCTTT. The whole variable domain, filled in from reference TRBV9 and TRBJ1-1, reads DSGVTQTPKHLITATGQRVTLRCSPRSGDLSVYWYQQSLDQGLQFLIQYYNGEERAKGNILERFSAQQFPDLHSELNLSSLELGDSALYFCASSAEGVRGTEAFFGQGTRLTVV.

In this sample, this clone turned up a few times. V and J are TRBV5-1 and TRBJ2-7, with 8 positions matching TRBD1. This CDR3 has 15 amino acids. Germline V gene data show CDR1 as SGHRS and CDR2 as YFSETQ. The junction had 6 bases not matched to a gene; V was cut back by 0 bases and J by 4 bases. The CDR3 is CASSLVLDRAYEQYF. The CDR3 DNA follows: TGCGCCAGCAGCTTGGTTCTGGACAGGGCTTACGAGCAGTACTTC.